Described below is a single T cell receptor beta chain sequence and its context. The antigen is undetermined. TCRdb's table, derived via immunoSEQ multiplex PCR, lists solely in-frame clones and lacks some. Of about 160,000 clones detected, around 94% appear once; the ten largest clones hold roughly 1.3%. This record comes from a study of T cell responses to AZD1222 COVID-19 vaccine. Looking at the study overall: Timing groups of about 4 and about 12 weeks for second doses were pooled. Study-level points and caveats: Rises in breadth and depth of Spike-specific TCRs came after two AZD1222 doses. Vaccine-associated CD4 TCRs spanned spike, dominant at 160-218 and 743-854. Among the donors, most were white British and more were female, and clonal diversity was possibly underestimated.

With 7 bases removed from V and 1 base from J, the gap between germline ends came to 14 bases. This CDR3 region has 15 residues. The germline gives CDR1 MDHEN, CDR2 SYDVKM. The chain links TRBV28 to TRBJ1-5; no clear D gene. The sequence derives from an adult in good health. The input for sequencing was peripheral blood, taken on day 0 of AZD1222 vaccination. CDR3 coding DNA: TGTGCCAGCATCCCCTTTCATGGCAGCAATCAGCCCCAGCATTTT. It specifies CASIPFHGSNQPQHF.